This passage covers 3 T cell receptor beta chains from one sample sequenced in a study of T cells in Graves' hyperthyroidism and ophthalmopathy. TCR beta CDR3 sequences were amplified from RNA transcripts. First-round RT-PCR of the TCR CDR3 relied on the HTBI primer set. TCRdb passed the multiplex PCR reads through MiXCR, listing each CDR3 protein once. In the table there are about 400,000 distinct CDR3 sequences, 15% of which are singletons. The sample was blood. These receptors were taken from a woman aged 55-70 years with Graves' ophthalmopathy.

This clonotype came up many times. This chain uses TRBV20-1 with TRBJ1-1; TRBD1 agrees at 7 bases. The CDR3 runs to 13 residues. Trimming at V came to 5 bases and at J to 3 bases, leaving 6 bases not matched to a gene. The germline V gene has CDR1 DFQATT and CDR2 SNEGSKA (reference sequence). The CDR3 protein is CSAETGSDTEAFF. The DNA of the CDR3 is TGCAGTGCTGAGACAGGGTCGGACACTGAAGCTTTCTTT.

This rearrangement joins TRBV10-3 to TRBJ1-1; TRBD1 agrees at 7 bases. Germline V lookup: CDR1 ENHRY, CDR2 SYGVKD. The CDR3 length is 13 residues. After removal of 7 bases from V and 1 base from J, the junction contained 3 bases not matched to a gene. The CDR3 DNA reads TGTGCCATCACCCGACAGGGGAACACTGAAGCTTTCTTT. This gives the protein CAITRQGNTEAFF.

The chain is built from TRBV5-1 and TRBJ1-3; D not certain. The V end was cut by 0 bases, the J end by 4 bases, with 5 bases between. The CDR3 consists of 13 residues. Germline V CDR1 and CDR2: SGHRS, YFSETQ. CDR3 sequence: CASSLARGNTIYF. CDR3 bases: TGCGCCAGCAGCTTGGCTAGAGGAAACACCATATATTTT.